The 10 T cell receptor beta chains listed next were all sequenced from one sample in a study of blood T cell repertoires in COVID-19. TCRdb's copy holds only in-frame clones and misses some; the assay was immunoSEQ multiplex PCR. The sample carries about 140,000 clones, around nine tenths recorded once. The sequenced sample consisted of peripheral blood. All receptors come from a woman in her forties or fifties with active or convalescent COVID-19.

The chain employs TRBV27 and TRBJ1-1; tentatively, D is TRBD1 (6 bases). Between the trimmed V and J ends, which lost 0 bases and 4 bases, there was a span of 6 bases. The germline CDR1 and CDR2 sequences are MNHEY and SMNVEV (reference sequence). The CDR3 runs 13 residues. Here the CDR3 DNA reads TGTGCCAGCAGTTTATCCAGGGGCACTGAAGCTTTCTTT. It codes for CASSLSRGTEAFF.

The chain has TRBV11-2 and TRBJ2-6; 11 bases align to TRBD2. The junction had 5 bases not matched to a gene; V was cut back by 1 base and J by 3 bases. The CDR3 has 18 residues. Germline values: CDR1 SGHAT, CDR2 FQNNGV. The CDR3 is CASSLGSGGASGANVLTF. In nucleotides, the CDR3 is TGTGCCAGCAGCTTAGGTAGCGGGGGGGCCAGTGGGGCCAACGTCCTGACTTTC.

The V call is TRBV6-2 or TRBV6-3, the J call TRBJ1-1; D possibly corresponds to TRBD1 (5 bases). Germline CDR1 reads MNHEY; CDR2 reads SVGEGT. The CDR3 is made up of 14 amino acids. V lost 5 bases and J 6 bases, leaving 16 bases between the germline ends. CDR3 in amino acids: CASSHTRVGSEAFF. The DNA for the CDR3 is TGTGCCAGCAGTCACACCAGGGTAGGGTCTGAAGCTTTCTTT.

The CDR3 coding sequence is TGTGCCAGCAGCCAAGACTCCGACAGATCGAACACTGAAGCTTTCTTT. Translating gives CASSQDSDRSNTEAFF. The chain uses TRBV4-2 and TRBJ1-1, with D tentatively TRBD1 (5 bases). The CDR3 is 16 amino acids. V lost 0 bases and J lost 1, with 12 bases in between. Looked up from germline, CDR1 is LGHNA and CDR2 is YNFKEQ.

The genes are TRBV5-6 and TRBJ1-2; TRBD1 matches 7 bases. Germline-derived CDR1 and CDR2 are SGHDT and YYEEEE. CDR3 length: 13 residues. J was trimmed by 2 bases and V by 4 bases; bases with no gene match: 2. The CDR3 DNA reads as TGTGCCAGCAGCCAGGGACAGAACTATGGCTACACCTTC. Amino acid sequence: CASSQGQNYGYTF.

This chain uses TRBV21-1 with TRBJ2-2; TRBD1, the table's D call, lacks a check against the DNA. TRBV21-1 constitutes a pseudogene. The CDR3 contains 12 residues. This CDR3 reads CASNSGSGELFF. The CDR3 DNA reads as TGTGCCAGCAACTCAGGGTCCGGGGAGCTGTTTTTT.

This clone was seen just once. V gene TRBV6-5 combines with J gene TRBJ2-1, with a possible D match to TRBD1 (6 bases). From germline, CDR1 is MNHEY and CDR2 SVGAGI. The V and J ends lost 6 bases and 1 base respectively, with 10 bases between them. CDR3 length: 14 residues. DNA of the CDR3: TGTGCCAGCAGGGCAGGGGTATCCTACAATGAGCAGTTCTTC. Amino acid sequence: CASRAGVSYNEQFF.

The chain combines TRBV30 with TRBJ1-4; D call uncertain. Germline loops: CDR1 GTSNPN, CDR2 SVGIG (reference sequence). V lost 4 bases and J 5 bases, leaving 17 bases between the germline ends. There are 15 residues in the CDR3. In nucleotides, the CDR3 is TGTGCCTGGACCCCTAAACGGGTAGGAAATGAAAAACTGTTTTTT. This sequence encodes CAWTPKRVGNEKLFF.

This chain joins TRBV2 and TRBJ1-2, with 10 positions matching TRBD1. After removal of 3 bases from V and 3 bases from J, the junction contained 1 base not matched to a gene. This CDR3 spans 14 amino acids. CDR1 is SNHLY, CDR2 FYNNEI, per germline. The CDR3 loop reads CASSEGQGYYGYTF. The CDR3 bases are TGTGCCAGCAGTGAGGGACAGGGGTACTATGGCTACACCTTC.

DNA of the CDR3: TGTGCCAGCAGTTACGCACAGGGGGGGAACAATGAGCAGTTCTTC. Protein sequence: CASSYAQGGNNEQFF. V gene TRBV6-6 combines with J gene TRBJ2-1, with D perhaps matching TRBD1 (8 bases). V was clipped by 2 bases and J by 5 bases, with 13 bases between them. Germline V gives CDR1 MNHNY, CDR2 SVGAGI (reference sequence). This CDR3 comprises 15 residues.